These 32 T cell receptor beta chains share one sample of origin, sequenced in a study of blood T cell repertoires in COVID-19 (dated by TCRdb to 2020 to 2022). Library preparation was by the immunoSEQ multiplex PCR assay. TCRdb retrieved this table from immuneACCESS and kept in-frame rearrangements only. Not all clones are present; in checked studies, unresolved V genes account for under half, and no reason is known for the remainder. This sample is represented by about 350,000 clones; more than 85% of them were singletons. The ten largest clonotypes hold roughly 1% of the sample. The source material was PBMCs or T cells enriched from blood (not recorded which). The source of these receptors is a woman aged 30 to 39 who had recovered from COVID-19.

The rearrangement joins TRBV7-8 to TRBJ2-1; 8 bases are a match to TRBD2. The germline CDR1 and CDR2 sequences are SGHVS and FQNEAQ. The V and J ends lost 5 bases and 4 bases, in that order; junction bases with no gene match: 25. The CDR3 has 21 residues. The CDR3 loop reads CASSLLKLRALRGGIYNEQFF. CDR3 sequence (DNA): TGTGCCAGCAGCCTGCTTAAGCTTCGGGCCTTACGCGGGGGGATTTACAATGAGCAGTTCTTC.

The gene calls are TRBV5-1 and TRBJ2-2; D is uncertain. Germline CDR1 SGHRS, CDR2 YFSETQ. This CDR3 has 16 residues. V lost 4 bases to trimming and J lost 0 bases, with 13 bases between them. CDR3 loop: CASSPVRKANTGELFF. The CDR3 DNA follows: TGCGCCAGCAGCCCGGTACGCAAAGCGAACACCGGGGAGCTGTTTTTT.

V usage is TRBV25-1 and J usage is TRBJ2-7; tentative D call: TRBD1 (5 bases). V gave up 2 bases and J gave up 6 bases, with 14 bases separating them. In germline, CDR1 is MGHDK, CDR2 SYGVNS. The CDR3 is made up of 14 amino acids. This CDR3 reads CASSEMKGVGEQYF. The CDR3 region has the DNA TGTGCCAGCAGTGAAATGAAAGGGGTCGGCGAGCAGTACTTC.

The chain uses TRBV7-9 and TRBJ2-7, with 7 bases identical to TRBD1. The CDR3 covers 14 residues. V dropped 4 bases and J dropped 3; count of bases not matched to a gene: 6. Germline CDR1 is SEHNR and CDR2 is FQNEAQ (reference sequence). In DNA, the CDR3 is TGTGCCAGCAGCTCGGGACAGATAATCTACGAGCAGTACTTC. Its translation: CASSSGQIIYEQYF.

This clone showed up just a few times. This chain links TRBV18 with TRBJ1-4; tentative D call: TRBD1 (5 bases). V lost 3 bases and J 0 bases, leaving 17 bases between the germline ends. Germline V gene sequence: CDR1 KGHSH, CDR2 LQKENI. This CDR3 comprises 18 residues. CDR3 sequence: CASSPTRVQGATNEKLFF. The CDR3 nucleotides are TGTGCCAGCTCACCCACCAGGGTTCAGGGCGCAACTAATGAAAAACTGTTTTTT.

The chain links TRBV11-3 to TRBJ1-5; TRBD1 matches at 7 bases. Germline loops: CDR1 SGHNT, CDR2 YENEEA. The V and J ends lost 5 bases and 4 bases, in that order; junction bases with no gene match: 2. This CDR3 is built from 13 residues. CDR3 coding DNA: TGTGCCAGCAGCCCGACAGGGAATCAGCCCCAGCATTTT. Encoded protein: CASSPTGNQPQHF.

V gene TRBV19 combines with J gene TRBJ2-3; TRBD1 might be the D (6 bases). The CDR3 covers 14 residues. V dropped 6 bases and J dropped 2 bases, with 12 bases sitting between them. Germline CDR1 is LNHDA and CDR2 is SQIVND (reference sequence). The CDR3 region is CASRAGTYTDTQYF. The DNA for the CDR3 is TGTGCCAGTAGGGCAGGGACATACACAGATACGCAGTATTTT.

The rearrangement uses TRBV28 and TRBJ1-2, with TRBD1 identical over 11 bases. After removal of 6 bases from V and 4 bases from J, the junction contained 22 bases not matched to a gene. This CDR3 contains 20 residues. Germline-derived CDR1 and CDR2 are MDHEN and SYDVKM. CDR3 protein: CASSYRWTGGLTARSYGYTF. CDR3 in DNA: TGTGCCAGCAGCTACCGATGGACAGGGGGCTTGACGGCTCGGAGCTATGGCTACACCTTC.

The chain recombines TRBV7-9 with TRBJ2-2; a weak D match, TRBD1 (6 bases). Per the germline V gene, CDR1 is SEHNR and CDR2 is FQNEAQ (reference sequence). Trimming took 1 base from V and 6 from J, leaving 21 bases between them. The CDR3 sequence is 18 residues long. Here the CDR3 reads CASSLGSRGWIDPGELFF. CDR3 in DNA: TGTGCCAGCAGCTTAGGGTCCAGGGGATGGATCGACCCCGGGGAGCTGTTTTTT.

V usage is TRBV5-5 and J usage is TRBJ2-5; TRBD2 aligns across 12 bases. V shed 4 bases and J 5 bases; nucleotides not matched to a gene: 6. CDR1 is SGHKS, CDR2 YYEKEE, per germline (reference sequence). The CDR3 runs to 15 residues. CDR3 nucleotide sequence: TGTGCCAGCAGCGCGGGACTAGCGGGTCAGGAGACCCAGTACTTC. Protein: CASSAGLAGQETQYF.

This clone was counted between two and nine times. V and J are TRBV29-1 and TRBJ1-2; 7 bases map to TRBD1. Germline lookup yields CDR1 SQVTM and CDR2 ANQGSEA. This CDR3 has 15 residues. The ends lost 4 bases at V and 8 bases at J; junction bases unmatched: 16. CDR3 DNA: TGCAGCGTTGGGGTTACCTTGGACAGGCGGAGAGGCTACACCTTC. This gives the protein CSVGVTLDRRRGYTF. Combining the CDR3 with reference TRBV29-1 and TRBJ1-2 gives the whole variable domain SAVISQKPSRDICQRGTSLTIQCQVDSQVTMMFWYRQQPGQSLTLIATANQGSEATYESGFVIDKFPISRPNLTFSTLTVSNMSPEDSSIYLCSVGVTLDRRRGYTFGSGTRLTVV.

The chain has TRBV5-6 and TRBJ2-2; TRBD1 is a possible D gene (6 bases). The germline gives CDR1 SGHDT, CDR2 YYEEEE. This CDR3 region has 16 residues. The ends were cut back, 2 bases at V and 5 bases at J, with 16 bases in the middle. The DNA for the CDR3 is TGTGCCAGCAGCTTACGCAGGCACACAGGGACCGGGGAGCTGTTTTTT. Translated: CASSLRRHTGTGELFF.

CDR3 residues: CASSTLRYGYTF. CDR3 in DNA: TGTGCCAGCAGCACCCTGAGGTATGGCTACACCTTC. V gene TRBV5-6 combines with J gene TRBJ1-2; D is undetermined. The CDR3 runs 12 residues. Trimming stripped 4 bases from V and 5 bases from J, with 9 bases between. Germline assignment: CDR1 SGHDT and CDR2 YYEEEE.

J is TRBJ2-1 and V is TRBV6-2 or TRBV6-3; TRBD2 agrees at 10 bases. The CDR3 loop spans 17 amino acids. Germline V CDR1 and CDR2: MNHEY, SVGEGT. V lost 6 bases and J lost 5; bases outside the gene matches: 13. CDR3 sequence (DNA): TGTGCCAGCAGCCCGCCCCAACTAGCGGGGAGTAACAATGAGCAGTTCTTC. Translation: CASSPPQLAGSNNEQFF.

The DNA for the CDR3 is TGCAGCGTGAACAGGAATTCCGGGTATGGCTACACCTTC. Protein sequence: CSVNRNSGYGYTF. The chain employs TRBV29-1 and TRBJ1-2, with a possible D match to TRBD1 (5 bases). CDR1 and CDR2 (germline): SQVTM, ANQGSEA. V lost 6 bases and J 5 bases, leaving 16 bases between the germline ends. The CDR3 consists of 13 residues.

This rearrangement joins TRBV6-1 to TRBJ2-7; TRBD2 aligns across 7 bases. Trimming cost V 2 bases and J 2 bases; bases outside gene matches: 6. From germline, CDR1 is MNHNS and CDR2 SASEGT. There are 15 residues in the CDR3. CDR3 protein: CASSEKRLATYEQYF. DNA of the CDR3: TGTGCCAGCAGTGAAAAAAGACTAGCTACCTACGAGCAGTACTTC.

This chain connects TRBV30 to TRBJ1-4; D gene unclear. V shed 0 bases and J shed 1 base, with 6 bases lying between them. The CDR3 runs 14 residues. Germline assignment: CDR1 GTSNPN and CDR2 SVGIG (reference sequence). The CDR3 loop is CAWSVRGTNEKLFF. The CDR3 DNA is TGTGCCTGGAGTGTACGGGGAACTAATGAAAAACTGTTTTTT.

This chain connects TRBV9 to TRBJ2-7, with 14 bases fitting TRBD2. The CDR3 has 14 amino acids. CDR1 and CDR2 (germline): SGDLS, YYNGEE. Losses at the gene ends were 2 bases for V and 5 bases for J; bases not matched to a gene: 0. The CDR3 is CASSVGLAGDEQYF. In nucleotides, the CDR3 is TGTGCCAGCAGCGTGGGACTAGCGGGGGACGAGCAGTACTTC.

Only a few counts were recorded for this clone. The chain is built from TRBV4-1 and TRBJ1-5; 7 nucleotides align to TRBD1. Germline assignment: CDR1 MGHRA and CDR2 YSYEKL. This CDR3 spans 16 amino acids. J was trimmed by 0 bases and V by 3 bases; bases with no gene match: 5. In nucleotides, the CDR3 is TGCGCCAGCAGCCAGGCAGGGGGACATAGCAATCAGCCCCAGCATTTT. Its protein is CASSQAGGHSNQPQHF.

J is TRBJ1-2 and V is TRBV24-1; 7 bases are shared with TRBD1. The germline gives CDR1 KGHDR, CDR2 SFDVKD. V was pared by 9 bases and J by 8 bases, with 11 bases of the junction left unmatched. The CDR3 consists of 13 residues. CDR3: CATQRGGAEGYTF. The CDR3 bases are TGTGCCACCCAGAGAGGGGGCGCGGAGGGCTACACCTTC.

This rearrangement joins TRBV19 to TRBJ1-5; 7 positions agree with TRBD1. In germline, CDR1 is LNHDA, CDR2 SQIVND (reference sequence). CDR3 length: 15 amino acids. Trimming cost V 7 bases and J 0 bases; bases outside gene matches: 6. The CDR3 here is CASTEGTVSNQPQHF. The CDR3 DNA sequence: TGTGCCAGTACCGAGGGGACAGTTAGCAATCAGCCCCAGCATTTT.

The CDR3 region has the DNA TGTGCCTGGAGTGGGGTTGGGCAGGGGAGCCAAACTTATAATTCACCCCTCCACTTT. It translates to CAWSGVGQGSQTYNSPLHF. The rearrangement links TRBV30 to TRBJ1-6, with a possible D match to TRBD1 (6 bases). This CDR3 comprises 19 residues. The germline gives CDR1 GTSNPN, CDR2 SVGIG (reference sequence). Deletions cut 1 base from V and 4 bases from J, with 23 bases between.

The count of this clone is one. The chain is built from TRBV28 and TRBJ1-6; no reliable D call. CDR3 size: 14 residues. Trimming cost V 6 bases and J 7 bases, with 13 bases left between them. Germline V CDR1 and CDR2: MDHEN, SYDVKM. The chain's CDR3 is CASSPREPNSPLHF. The CDR3 DNA sequence: TGTGCCAGCAGCCCCCGGGAACCAAATTCACCCCTCCACTTT.

This chain uses TRBV6-1 with TRBJ1-5, with D perhaps matching TRBD1 (5 bases). The CDR3 sequence is 15 residues long. Germline CDR1 MNHNS, CDR2 SASEGT. V shed 0 bases and J shed 3 bases, with 9 bases lying between them. DNA of the CDR3: TGTGCCAGCAGTGAAGCGCAGGGTACCAATCAGCCCCAGCATTTT. Protein sequence: CASSEAQGTNQPQHF.

This chain links TRBV10-2 with TRBJ2-7; D gene ambiguous. Trimming took off 0 bases at V and 5 bases at J, with 11 bases between the two ends. Germline V gene sequence: CDR1 WSHSY, CDR2 SAAADI. The CDR3 loop spans 14 amino acids. The CDR3 DNA is TGCGCCAGCAGTGAGTCTCGGGTGAGGCACGAGCAGTACTTC. This gives the protein CASSESRVRHEQYF.

The J gene is TRBJ1-5, the V gene TRBV6-1; D is unclear. V was trimmed by 8 bases and J by 5 bases, leaving 13 bases between them. The CDR3 runs 13 residues. Per the germline V gene, CDR1 is MNHNS and CDR2 is SASEGT. The CDR3 here is CASGSWGDQPQHF. In DNA form, the CDR3 reads TGTGCCAGCGGGTCATGGGGAGATCAGCCCCAGCATTTT.

CDR3 in amino acids: CASSQEASASGKSTEAFF. Here the CDR3 DNA reads TGCGCCAGCAGCCAAGAAGCCTCTGCTTCGGGGAAGAGCACTGAAGCTTTCTTT. The chain couples TRBV4-1 to TRBJ1-1; D not certain. The length of the CDR3 is 18 residues. V was shortened by 0 bases and J by 4 bases, with 21 bases between the two germline ends. Per the germline V gene, CDR1 is MGHRA and CDR2 is YSYEKL.

The chain joins TRBV7-2 to TRBJ1-6; perhaps TRBD1 as D (6 bases). Trimming stripped 5 bases from V and 4 bases from J, with 12 bases between. CDR1 and CDR2 from the germline V gene are SGHTA and FQGNSA. The CDR3 runs 15 residues. Written as DNA, the CDR3 is TGTGCCAGCAGCCAATGGACAGCTTATAATTCACCCCTCCACTTT. Translated: CASSQWTAYNSPLHF.

This sequence joins TRBV19 and TRBJ2-6; 7 bases align to TRBD1. J gave up 0 bases and V 6 bases, and 8 bases lay outside the gene matches. The CDR3 has 17 amino acids. Germline V lookup: CDR1 LNHDA, CDR2 SQIVND (reference sequence). The CDR3 region has the DNA TGTGCCAGTAGCACTCGACAGGGCCGCTCTGGGGCCAACGTCCTGACTTTC. Translating gives CASSTRQGRSGANVLTF.

This clone appeared a few times. The chain couples TRBV11-2 to TRBJ1-2; D gene ambiguous. The length of the CDR3 is 13 residues. Germline CDR1 and CDR2: SGHAT and FQNNGV. Trimming took 0 bases from V and 6 from J, leaving 8 bases between them. CDR3 DNA: TGTGCCAGCAGCTTAGATCGGAGTGATGGCTACACCTTC. Protein: CASSLDRSDGYTF.

V is TRBV30 and J is TRBJ1-6; TRBD1 matches 7 bases. Germline loops: CDR1 GTSNPN, CDR2 SVGIG (reference sequence). J was trimmed by 7 bases and V by 3 bases; bases with no gene match: 3. The CDR3 is 13 amino acids. The CDR3 DNA reads as TGTGCCTGGAGCACAGGGGAGAATTCACCCCTCCACTTT. This encodes CAWSTGENSPLHF.

The CDR3 coding sequence is TGCGCCAGCAGTACGGGAGGGAGCTCCTACAATGAGCAGTTCTTC. Its protein is CASSTGGSSYNEQFF. This chain uses TRBV4-3 with TRBJ2-1; 8 nucleotides line up with TRBD2. V lost 6 bases to trimming and J lost 0 bases; unmatched junction nucleotides: 4. The CDR3 consists of 15 residues. The germline gives CDR1 LGHNA, CDR2 YSLEER.